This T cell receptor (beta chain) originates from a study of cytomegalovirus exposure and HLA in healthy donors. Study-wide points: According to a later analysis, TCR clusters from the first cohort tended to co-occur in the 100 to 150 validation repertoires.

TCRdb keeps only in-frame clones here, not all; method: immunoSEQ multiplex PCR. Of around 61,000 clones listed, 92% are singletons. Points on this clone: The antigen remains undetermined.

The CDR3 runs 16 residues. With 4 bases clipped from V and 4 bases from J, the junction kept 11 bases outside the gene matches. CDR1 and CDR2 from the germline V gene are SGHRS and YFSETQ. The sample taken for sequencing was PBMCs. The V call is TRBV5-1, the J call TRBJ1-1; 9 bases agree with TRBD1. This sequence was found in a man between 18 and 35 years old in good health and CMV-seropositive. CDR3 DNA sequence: TGCGCCAGCAGCGGCCGGGACAGGGCCCAAGGCACTGAAGCTTTCTTT. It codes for CASSGRDRAQGTEAFF.